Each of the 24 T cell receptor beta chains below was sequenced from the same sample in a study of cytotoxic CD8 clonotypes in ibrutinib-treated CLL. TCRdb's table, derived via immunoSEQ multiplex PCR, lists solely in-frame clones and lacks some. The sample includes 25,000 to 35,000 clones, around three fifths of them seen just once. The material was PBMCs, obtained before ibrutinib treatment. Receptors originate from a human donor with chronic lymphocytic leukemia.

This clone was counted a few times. In DNA form, the CDR3 reads TGCGCCAGCAGCCCGCTCGGCAATGAGCAGTTCTTC. Translating it yields CASSPLGNEQFF. J is TRBJ2-1 and V is TRBV4-1, with D hard to call. The CDR3 loop spans 12 amino acids. Germline CDR1 is MGHRA and CDR2 is YSYEKL. The germline V and J ends were trimmed by 4 bases and 6 bases, with 7 bases remaining between them.

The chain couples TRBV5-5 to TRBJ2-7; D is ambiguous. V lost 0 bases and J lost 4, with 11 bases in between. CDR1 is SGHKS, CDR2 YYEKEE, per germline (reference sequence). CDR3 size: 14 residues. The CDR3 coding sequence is TGTGCCAGCAGCTTGGGCGACACGAGATACGAGCAGTACTTC. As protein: CASSLGDTRYEQYF.

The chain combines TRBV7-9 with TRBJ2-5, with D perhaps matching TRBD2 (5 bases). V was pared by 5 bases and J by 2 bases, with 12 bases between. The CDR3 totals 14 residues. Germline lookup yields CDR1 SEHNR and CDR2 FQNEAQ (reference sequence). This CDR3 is CASSLGSGQETQYF. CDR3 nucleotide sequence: TGTGCCAGCAGCCTTGGGAGCGGTCAAGAGACCCAGTACTTC. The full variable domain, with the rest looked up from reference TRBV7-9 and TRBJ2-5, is DTGVSQNPRHKITKRGQNVTFRCDPISEHNRLYWYRQTLGQGPEFLTYFQNEAQLEKSRLLSDRFSAERPKGSFSTLEIQRTEQGDSAMYLCASSLGSGQETQYFGPGTRLLVL.

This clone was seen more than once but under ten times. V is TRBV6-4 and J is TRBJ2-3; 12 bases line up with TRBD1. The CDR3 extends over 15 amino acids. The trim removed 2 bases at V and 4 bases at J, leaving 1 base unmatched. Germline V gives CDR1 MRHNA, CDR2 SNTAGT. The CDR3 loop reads CASSDGTGGADTQYF. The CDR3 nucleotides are TGTGCCAGCAGTGACGGGACAGGGGGCGCAGATACGCAGTATTTT.

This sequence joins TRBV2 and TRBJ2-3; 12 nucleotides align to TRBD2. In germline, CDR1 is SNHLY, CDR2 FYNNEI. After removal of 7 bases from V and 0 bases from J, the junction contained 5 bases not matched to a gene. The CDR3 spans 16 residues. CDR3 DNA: TGTGCCAGCATTTTCCTAGCGGGGGGGAGCACAGATACGCAGTATTTT. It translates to CASIFLAGGSTDTQYF.

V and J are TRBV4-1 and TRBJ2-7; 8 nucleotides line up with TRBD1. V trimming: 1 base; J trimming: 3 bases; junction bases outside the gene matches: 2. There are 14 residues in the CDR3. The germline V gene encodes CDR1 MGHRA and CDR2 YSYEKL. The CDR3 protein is CASSQVGTGYEQYF. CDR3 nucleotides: TGCGCCAGCAGCCAAGTCGGGACAGGCTACGAGCAGTACTTC.

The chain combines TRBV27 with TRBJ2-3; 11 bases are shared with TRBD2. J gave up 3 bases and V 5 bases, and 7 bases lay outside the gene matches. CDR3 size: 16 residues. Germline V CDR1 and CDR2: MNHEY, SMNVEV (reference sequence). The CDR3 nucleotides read TGTGCCAGCAGTCCCGTAGCGGGAGGGGGGACAGATACGCAGTATTTT. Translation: CASSPVAGGGTDTQYF.

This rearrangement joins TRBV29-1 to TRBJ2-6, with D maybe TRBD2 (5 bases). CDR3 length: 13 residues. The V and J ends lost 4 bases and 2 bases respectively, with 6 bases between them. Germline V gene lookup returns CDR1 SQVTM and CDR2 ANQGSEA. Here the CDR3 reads CSVGGTGANVLTF. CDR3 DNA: TGCAGCGTTGGAGGGACTGGGGCCAACGTCCTGACTTTC.

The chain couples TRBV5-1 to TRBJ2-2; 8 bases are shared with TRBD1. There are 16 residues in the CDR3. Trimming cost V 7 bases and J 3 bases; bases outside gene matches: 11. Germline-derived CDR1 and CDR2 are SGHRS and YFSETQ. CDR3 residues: CASQARQGLDTGELFF. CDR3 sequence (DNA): TGCGCCAGCCAAGCCAGACAGGGGCTAGACACCGGGGAGCTGTTTTTT.

CDR3 sequence: CASRSTGGGTEAFF. CDR3 DNA sequence: TGTGCCAGCAGGTCTACAGGGGGCGGAACTGAAGCTTTCTTT. This chain uses TRBV2 with TRBJ1-1; 9 positions agree with TRBD1. Looked up from germline, CDR1 is SNHLY and CDR2 is FYNNEI. The J segment lost 5 bases and the V segment lost 6 bases, leaving 7 bases of the junction unmatched. The CDR3 extends over 14 amino acids.

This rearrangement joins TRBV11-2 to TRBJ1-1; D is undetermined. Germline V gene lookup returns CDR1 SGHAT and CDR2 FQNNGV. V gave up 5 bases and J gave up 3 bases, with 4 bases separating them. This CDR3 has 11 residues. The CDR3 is CASSLHTEAFF. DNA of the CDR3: TGTGCCAGCAGCCTACACACTGAAGCTTTCTTT.

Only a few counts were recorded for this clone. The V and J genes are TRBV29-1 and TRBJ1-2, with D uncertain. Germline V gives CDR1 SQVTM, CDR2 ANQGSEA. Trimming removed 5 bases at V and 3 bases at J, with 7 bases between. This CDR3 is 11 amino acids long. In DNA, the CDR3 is TGCAGCGTTCGGGCAGACTATGGCTACACCTTC. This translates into CSVRADYGYTF.

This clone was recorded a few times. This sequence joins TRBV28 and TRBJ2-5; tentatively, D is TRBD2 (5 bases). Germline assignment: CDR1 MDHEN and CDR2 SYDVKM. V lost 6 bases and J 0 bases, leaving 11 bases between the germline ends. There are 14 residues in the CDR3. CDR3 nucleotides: TGTGCCAGCAGCCTAACTAGTAACCAAGAGACCCAGTACTTC. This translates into CASSLTSNQETQYF.

CDR3 protein: CASRSYRETSYNEQFF. The CDR3 coding sequence is TGTGCCAGCAGATCATACAGGGAAACATCCTACAATGAGCAGTTCTTC. The genes are TRBV27 and TRBJ2-1, with D perhaps matching TRBD1 (6 bases). The CDR3 extends over 16 amino acids. Germline V gene sequence: CDR1 MNHEY, CDR2 SMNVEV (reference sequence). V was pared by 6 bases and J by 1 base, with 16 bases between.

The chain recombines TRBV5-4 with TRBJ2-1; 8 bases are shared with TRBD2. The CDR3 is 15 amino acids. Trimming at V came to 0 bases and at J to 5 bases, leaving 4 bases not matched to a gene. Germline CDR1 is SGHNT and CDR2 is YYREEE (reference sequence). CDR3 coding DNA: TGTGCCAGCAGCTTGGGCCTAGCGGGCGACAATGAGCAGTTCTTC. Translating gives CASSLGLAGDNEQFF.

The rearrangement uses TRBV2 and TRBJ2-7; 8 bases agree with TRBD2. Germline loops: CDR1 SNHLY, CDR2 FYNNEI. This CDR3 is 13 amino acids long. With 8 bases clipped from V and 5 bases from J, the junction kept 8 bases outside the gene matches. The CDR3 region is CASVPGGTDEQYF. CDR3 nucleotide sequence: TGTGCCAGCGTACCGGGAGGGACTGACGAGCAGTACTTC.

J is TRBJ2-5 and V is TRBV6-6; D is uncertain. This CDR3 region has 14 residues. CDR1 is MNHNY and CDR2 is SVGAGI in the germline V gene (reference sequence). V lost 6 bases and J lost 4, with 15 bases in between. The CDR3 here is CASSPDTSPETQYF. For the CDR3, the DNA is TGTGCCAGCAGCCCAGACACGTCCCCAGAGACCCAGTACTTC.

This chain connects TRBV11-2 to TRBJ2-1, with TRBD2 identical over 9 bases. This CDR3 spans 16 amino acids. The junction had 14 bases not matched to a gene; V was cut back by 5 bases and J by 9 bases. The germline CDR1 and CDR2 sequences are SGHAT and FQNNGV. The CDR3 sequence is CASSPQLAGSRGEQFF. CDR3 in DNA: TGTGCCAGCAGCCCGCAGCTAGCGGGAAGTAGAGGTGAGCAGTTCTTC.

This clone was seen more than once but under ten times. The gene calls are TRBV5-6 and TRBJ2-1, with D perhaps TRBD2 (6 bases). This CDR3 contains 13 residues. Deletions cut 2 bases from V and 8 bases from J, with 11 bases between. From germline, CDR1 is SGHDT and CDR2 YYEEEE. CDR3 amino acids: CASSFTSSDEQFF. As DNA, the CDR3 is TGTGCCAGCAGCTTTACTAGCTCGGATGAGCAGTTCTTC.

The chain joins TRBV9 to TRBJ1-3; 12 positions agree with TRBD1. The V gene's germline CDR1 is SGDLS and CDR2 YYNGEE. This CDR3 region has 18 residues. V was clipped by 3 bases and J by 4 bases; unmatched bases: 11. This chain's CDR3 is CASSATGGQGAKGNTIYF. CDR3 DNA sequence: TGTGCCAGCAGCGCAACCGGGGGACAGGGGGCGAAGGGAAACACCATATATTTT.

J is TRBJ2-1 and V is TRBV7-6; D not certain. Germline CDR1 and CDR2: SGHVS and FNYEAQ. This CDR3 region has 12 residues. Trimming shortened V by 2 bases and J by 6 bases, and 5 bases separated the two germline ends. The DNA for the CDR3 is TGTGCCAGCAGCTTAAGTTCCAATGAGCAGTTCTTC. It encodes CASSLSSNEQFF.

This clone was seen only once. Here the CDR3 reads CASSLSGGWLYEQYF. In DNA, the CDR3 is TGTGCCAGCAGTTTATCTGGGGGGTGGCTTTACGAGCAGTACTTC. V gene TRBV27 combines with J gene TRBJ2-7, with D possibly TRBD2 on 6 matching bases. The germline V gene has CDR1 MNHEY and CDR2 SMNVEV (reference sequence). This CDR3 region has 15 residues. Trimming removed 0 bases at V and 4 bases at J, with 13 bases between.

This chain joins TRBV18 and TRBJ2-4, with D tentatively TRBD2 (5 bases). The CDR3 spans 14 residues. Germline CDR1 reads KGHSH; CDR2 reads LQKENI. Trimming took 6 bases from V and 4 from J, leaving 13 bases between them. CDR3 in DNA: TGTGCCAGCTCGCCCTCGGACTCTAAAAACATTCAGTACTTC. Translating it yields CASSPSDSKNIQYF.

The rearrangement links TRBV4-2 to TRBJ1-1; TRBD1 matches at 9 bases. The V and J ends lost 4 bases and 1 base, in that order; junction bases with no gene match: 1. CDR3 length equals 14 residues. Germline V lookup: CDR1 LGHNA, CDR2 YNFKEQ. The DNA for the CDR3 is TGTGCCAGCAGCCGGACAGGGGAGAACACTGAAGCTTTCTTT. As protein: CASSRTGENTEAFF.